This T cell receptor beta chain was observed in a study of cytomegalovirus exposure and HLA in healthy donors. General study findings and limits: Highly shared variants forming one cluster were likely a sequencing artifact. When presence/absence was analysed, sequencing depth was taken to be roughly uniform across donors. An analysis was carried out at a later point. It showed that HLA-associated TCR beta chains were more clonally expanded than equally common non-associated chains. CMV serostatus stood as the only immune exposure information on hand.

V gave up 4 bases and J gave up 0 bases, with 14 bases separating them. Germline assignment: CDR1 SGHNT and CDR2 YYREEE (reference sequence). CDR3 size: 16 residues. PCR involved 60 Vbeta and 13 Jbeta primers. The table came from immunoSEQ multiplex PCR; TCRdb's copy has only in-frame clones and leaves some out. The sample contains under 130,000 clones, 65% to 85% of which appear only once. Concerning this clone: Antigen unknown.

This clonotype originated in a male donor in good health and CMV-seronegative. The sequenced material came from PBMCs. The chain is built from TRBV5-4 and TRBJ1-3, with D tentatively TRBD1 (5 bases). CDR3 in amino acids: CASSPGGDYSGNTIYF. The DNA of the CDR3 is TGTGCCAGCAGCCCGGGGGGGGATTACTCTGGAAACACCATATATTTT.